This TCR beta chain stems from a study of neurological immune-mediated disorders. TCRdb used MiXCR to reprocess the 5' RACE reads, holding one entry per CDR3 protein. This table holds about 71,000 distinct CDR3 sequences, approximately 14% found once. As to time point: longitudinal time-point 1 (baseline). This clonotype was detected many times. The sequence derives from a female donor with HTLV-1-associated myelopathy (HAM/TSP). Sequencing was performed on PBMCs.

Here the CDR3 reads CASSITGYEQYF. The CDR3 DNA sequence: TGTGCCAGCAGCATTACAGGGTACGAGCAGTACTTC. The genes are TRBV28 and TRBJ2-7; weak D call: TRBD1 (6 bases). The CDR3 is 12 residues long. Between the trimmed V and J ends, which lost 6 bases and 4 bases, there was a span of 10 bases. Germline lookup yields CDR1 MDHEN and CDR2 SYDVKM.